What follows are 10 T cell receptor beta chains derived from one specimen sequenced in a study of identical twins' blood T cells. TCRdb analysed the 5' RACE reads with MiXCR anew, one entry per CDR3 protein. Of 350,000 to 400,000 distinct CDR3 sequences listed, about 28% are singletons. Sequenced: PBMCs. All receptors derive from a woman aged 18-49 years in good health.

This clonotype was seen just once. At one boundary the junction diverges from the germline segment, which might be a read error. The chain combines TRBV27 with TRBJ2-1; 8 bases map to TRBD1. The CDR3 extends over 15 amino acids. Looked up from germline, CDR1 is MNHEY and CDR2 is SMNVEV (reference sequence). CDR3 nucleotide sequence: TGCGCCAGCAGTTTTGAGGACAGGGTCGCTAATGAGCAGTTCTTC. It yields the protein CASSFEDRVANEQFF.

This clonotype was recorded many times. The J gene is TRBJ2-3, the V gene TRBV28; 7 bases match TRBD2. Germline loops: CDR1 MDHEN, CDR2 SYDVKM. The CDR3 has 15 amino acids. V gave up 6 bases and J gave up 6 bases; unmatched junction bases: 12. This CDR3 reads CASSVTGRGTDTQYF. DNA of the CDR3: TGTGCCAGCAGCGTTACGGGGAGGGGTACTGATACGCAGTATTTT.

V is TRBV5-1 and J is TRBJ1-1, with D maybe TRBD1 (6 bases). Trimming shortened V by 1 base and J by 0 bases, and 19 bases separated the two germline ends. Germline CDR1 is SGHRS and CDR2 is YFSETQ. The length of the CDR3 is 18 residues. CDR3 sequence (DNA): TGCGCCAGCAGCTTGCCCCGGGACAAGAGTCCATTGAACACTGAAGCTTTCTTT. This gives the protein CASSLPRDKSPLNTEAFF. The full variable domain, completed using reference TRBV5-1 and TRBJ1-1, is KAGVTQTPRYLIKTRGQQVTLSCSPISGHRSVSWYQQTPGQGLQFLFEYFSETQRNKGNFPGRFSGRQFSNSRSEMNVSTLELGDSALYLCASSLPRDKSPLNTEAFFGQGTRLTVV.

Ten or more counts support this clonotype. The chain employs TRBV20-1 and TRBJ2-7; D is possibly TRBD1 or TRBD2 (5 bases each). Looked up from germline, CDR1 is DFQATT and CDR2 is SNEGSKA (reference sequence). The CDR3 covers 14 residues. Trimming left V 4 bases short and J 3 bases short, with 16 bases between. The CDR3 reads CSAKGRNLVYEQYF. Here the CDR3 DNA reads TGCAGTGCTAAGGGACGGAACTTGGTCTACGAGCAGTACTTC.

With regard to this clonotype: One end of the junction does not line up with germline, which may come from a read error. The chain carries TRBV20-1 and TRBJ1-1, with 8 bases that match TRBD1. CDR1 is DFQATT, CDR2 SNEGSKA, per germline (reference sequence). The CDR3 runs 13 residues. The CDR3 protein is CGARTGINTEAFF. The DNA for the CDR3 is TGCGGTGCTAGGACAGGGATCAACACTGAAGCTTTCTTT.

In DNA form, the CDR3 reads TGTGCCAGCAGCTTGAGCAGTTGGGGAAAAGCTTTCTTT. Protein product: CASSLSSWGKAFF. The chain couples TRBV5-6 to TRBJ1-1; D not certain. The length of the CDR3 is 13 residues. Trimming pared 1 base from V and 9 bases from J, leaving 13 bases between. The germline V gene encodes CDR1 SGHDT and CDR2 YYEEEE. Full variable domain (outside the CDR3, taken from reference TRBV5-6 and TRBJ1-1): DAGVTQSPTHLIKTRGQQVTLRCSPKSGHDTVSWYQQALGQGPQFIFQYYEEEERQRGNFPDRFSGHQFPNYSSELNVNALLLGDSALYLCASSLSSWGKAFFGQGTRLTVV.

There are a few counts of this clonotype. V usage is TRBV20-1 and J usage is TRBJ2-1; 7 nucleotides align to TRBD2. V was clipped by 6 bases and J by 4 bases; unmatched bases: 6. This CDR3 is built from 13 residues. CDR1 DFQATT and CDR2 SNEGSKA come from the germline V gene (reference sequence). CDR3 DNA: TGCAGTGCCAGTCTAGCGGAATACAATGAGCAGTTCTTC. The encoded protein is CSASLAEYNEQFF.

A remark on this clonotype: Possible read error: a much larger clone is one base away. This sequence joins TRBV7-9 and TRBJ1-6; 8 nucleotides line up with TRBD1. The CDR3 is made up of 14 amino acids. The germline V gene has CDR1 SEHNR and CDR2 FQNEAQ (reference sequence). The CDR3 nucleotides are TGTGCCAGCAGACAGACAGGGGACCTATCACCCCTCTACTTT. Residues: CASRQTGDLSPLYF.

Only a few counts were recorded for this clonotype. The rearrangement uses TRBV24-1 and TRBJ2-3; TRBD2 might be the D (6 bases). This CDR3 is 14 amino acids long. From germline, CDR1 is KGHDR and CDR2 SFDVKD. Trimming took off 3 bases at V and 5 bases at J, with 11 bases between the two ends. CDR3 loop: CATSDGGRGDTQYF. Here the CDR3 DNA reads TGTGCCACCAGTGATGGAGGGCGGGGAGATACGCAGTATTTT.

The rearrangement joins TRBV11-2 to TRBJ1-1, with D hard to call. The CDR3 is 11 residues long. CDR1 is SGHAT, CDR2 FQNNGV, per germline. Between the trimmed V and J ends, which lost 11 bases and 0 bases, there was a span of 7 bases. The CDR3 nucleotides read TGTGCCGGCGTTATGAACACTGAAGCTTTCTTT. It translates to CAGVMNTEAFF.